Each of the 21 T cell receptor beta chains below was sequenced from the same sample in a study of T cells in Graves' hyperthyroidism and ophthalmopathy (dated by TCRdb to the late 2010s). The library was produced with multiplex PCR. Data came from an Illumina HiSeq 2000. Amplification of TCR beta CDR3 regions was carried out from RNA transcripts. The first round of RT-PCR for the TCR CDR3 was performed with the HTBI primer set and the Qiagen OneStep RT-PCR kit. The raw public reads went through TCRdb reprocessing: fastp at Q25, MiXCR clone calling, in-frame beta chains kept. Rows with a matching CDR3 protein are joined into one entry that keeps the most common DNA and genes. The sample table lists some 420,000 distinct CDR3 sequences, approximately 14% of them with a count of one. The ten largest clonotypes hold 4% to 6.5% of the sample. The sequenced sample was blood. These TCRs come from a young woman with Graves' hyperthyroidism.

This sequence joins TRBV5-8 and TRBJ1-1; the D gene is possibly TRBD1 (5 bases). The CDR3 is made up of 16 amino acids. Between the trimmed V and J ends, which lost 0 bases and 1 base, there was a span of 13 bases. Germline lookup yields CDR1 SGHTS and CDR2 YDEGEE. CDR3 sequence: CASSLGGHLSNTEAFF. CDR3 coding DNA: TGTGCCAGCAGCTTGGGGGGCCACCTATCGAACACTGAAGCTTTCTTT.

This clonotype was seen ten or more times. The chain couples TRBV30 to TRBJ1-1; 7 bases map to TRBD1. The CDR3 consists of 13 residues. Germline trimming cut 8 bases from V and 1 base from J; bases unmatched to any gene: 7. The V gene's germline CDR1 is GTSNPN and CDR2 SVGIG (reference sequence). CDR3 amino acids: CAGGRDRNTEAFF. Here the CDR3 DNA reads TGTGCCGGCGGGAGGGACAGGAACACTGAAGCTTTCTTT. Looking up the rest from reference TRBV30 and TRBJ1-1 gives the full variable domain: SQTIHQWPATLVQPVGSPLSLECTVEGTSNPNLYWYRQAAGRGLQLLFYSVGIGQISSEVPQNLSASRPQDRQFILSSKKLLLSDSGFYLCAGGRDRNTEAFFGQGTRLTVV.

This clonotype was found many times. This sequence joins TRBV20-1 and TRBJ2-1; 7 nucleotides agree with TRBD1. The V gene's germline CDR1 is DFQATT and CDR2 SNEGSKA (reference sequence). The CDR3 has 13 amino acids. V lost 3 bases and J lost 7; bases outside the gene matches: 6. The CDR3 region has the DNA TGCAGTGCTAGTCACCGGGACAGAAATGAGCAGTTCTTC. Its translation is CSASHRDRNEQFF.

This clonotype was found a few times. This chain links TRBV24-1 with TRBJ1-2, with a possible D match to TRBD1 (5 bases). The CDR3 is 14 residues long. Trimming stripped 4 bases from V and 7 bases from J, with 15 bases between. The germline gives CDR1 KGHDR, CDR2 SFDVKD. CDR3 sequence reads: CATSDPRGVSGYTF. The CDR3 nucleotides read TGTGCCACCAGTGACCCGCGGGGGGTTAGTGGCTACACCTTC.

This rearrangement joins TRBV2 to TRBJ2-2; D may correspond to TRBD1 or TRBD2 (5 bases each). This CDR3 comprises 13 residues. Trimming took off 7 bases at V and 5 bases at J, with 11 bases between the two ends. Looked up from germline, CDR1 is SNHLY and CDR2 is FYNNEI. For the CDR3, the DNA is TGTGCCAGCATGGGGGTGGGGACCGGGGAGCTGTTTTTT. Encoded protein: CASMGVGTGELFF.

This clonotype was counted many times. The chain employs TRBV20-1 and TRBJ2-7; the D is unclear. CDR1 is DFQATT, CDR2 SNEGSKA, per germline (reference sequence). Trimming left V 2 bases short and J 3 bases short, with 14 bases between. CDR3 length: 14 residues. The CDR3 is CSARTVGRRYEQYF. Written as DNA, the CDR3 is TGCAGTGCTAGAACGGTGGGAAGACGCTACGAGCAGTACTTC.

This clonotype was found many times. CDR3 amino acids: CASSLFNLAGVQETQYF. The DNA of the CDR3 is TGTGCCAGCAGTTTATTTAACCTAGCGGGGGTCCAAGAGACCCAGTACTTC. The chain carries TRBV28 and TRBJ2-5; TRBD2 aligns across 10 bases. After removal of 1 base from V and 1 base from J, the junction contained 6 bases not matched to a gene. The CDR3 has 17 amino acids. The germline V gene encodes CDR1 MDHEN and CDR2 SYDVKM.

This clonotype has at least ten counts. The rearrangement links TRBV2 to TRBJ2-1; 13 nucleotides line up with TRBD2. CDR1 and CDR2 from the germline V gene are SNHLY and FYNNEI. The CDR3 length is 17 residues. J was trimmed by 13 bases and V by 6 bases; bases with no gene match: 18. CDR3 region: CASSPTGRTSGSNGQFF. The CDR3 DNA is TGTGCCAGCAGCCCAACCGGAAGGACTAGCGGGAGCAATGGACAGTTCTTC. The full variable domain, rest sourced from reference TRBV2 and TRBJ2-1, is EPEVTQTPSHQVTQMGQEVILRCVPISNHLYFYWYRQILGQKVEFLVSFYNNEISEKSEIFDDQFSVERPDGSNFTLKIRSTKLEDSAMYFCASSPTGRTSGSNGQFFGPGTRLTVL.

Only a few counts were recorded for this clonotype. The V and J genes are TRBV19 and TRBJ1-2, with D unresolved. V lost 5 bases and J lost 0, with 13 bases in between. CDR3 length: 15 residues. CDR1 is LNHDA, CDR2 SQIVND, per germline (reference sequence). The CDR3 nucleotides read TGTGCCAGTAGTTTTGTGGCCCGAGCTAACTATGGCTACACCTTC. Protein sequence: CASSFVARANYGYTF.

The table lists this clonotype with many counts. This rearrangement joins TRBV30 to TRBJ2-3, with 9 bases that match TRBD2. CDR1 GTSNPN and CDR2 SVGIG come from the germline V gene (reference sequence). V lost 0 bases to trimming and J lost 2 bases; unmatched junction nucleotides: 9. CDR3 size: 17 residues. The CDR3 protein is CAWSVLAGESVTDTQYF. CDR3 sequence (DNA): TGTGCCTGGAGTGTACTAGCGGGCGAGTCAGTCACAGATACGCAGTATTTT.

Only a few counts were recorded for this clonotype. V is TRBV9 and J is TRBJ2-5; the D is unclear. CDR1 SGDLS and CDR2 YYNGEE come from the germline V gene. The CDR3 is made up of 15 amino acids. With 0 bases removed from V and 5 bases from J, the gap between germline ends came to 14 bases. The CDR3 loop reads CASSVAGSHRETQYF. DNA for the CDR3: TGTGCCAGCAGCGTAGCAGGTTCGCACCGGGAGACCCAGTACTTC.

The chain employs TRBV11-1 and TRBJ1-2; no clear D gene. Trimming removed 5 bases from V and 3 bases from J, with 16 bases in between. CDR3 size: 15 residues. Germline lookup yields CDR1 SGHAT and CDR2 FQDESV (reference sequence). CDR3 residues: CASSRGRGPDYGYTF. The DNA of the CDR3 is TGTGCCAGCAGCAGAGGACGCGGACCCGACTATGGCTACACCTTC.

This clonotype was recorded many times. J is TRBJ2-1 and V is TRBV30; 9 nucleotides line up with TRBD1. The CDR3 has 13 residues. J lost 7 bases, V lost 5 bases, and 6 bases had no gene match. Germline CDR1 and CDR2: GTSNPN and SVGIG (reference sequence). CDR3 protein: CAWDRGSGNEQFF. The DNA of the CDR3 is TGTGCCTGGGACAGGGGGAGTGGGAATGAGCAGTTCTTC.

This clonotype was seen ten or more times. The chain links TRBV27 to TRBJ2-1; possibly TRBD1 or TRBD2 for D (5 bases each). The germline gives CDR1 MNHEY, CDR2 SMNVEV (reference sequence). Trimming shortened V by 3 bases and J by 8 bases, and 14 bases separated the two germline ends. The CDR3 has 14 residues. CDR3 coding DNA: TGTGCCAGCAGTTTCCTCCGGGACGGCTATGAGCAGTTCTTC. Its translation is CASSFLRDGYEQFF.

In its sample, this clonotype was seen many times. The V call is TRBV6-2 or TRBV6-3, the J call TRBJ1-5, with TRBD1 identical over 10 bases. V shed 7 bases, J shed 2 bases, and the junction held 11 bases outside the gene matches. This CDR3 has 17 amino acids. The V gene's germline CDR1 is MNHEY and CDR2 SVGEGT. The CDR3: CASTLGQGLAGNQPQHF. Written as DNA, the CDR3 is TGTGCCAGCACCCTGGGACAGGGGTTAGCTGGCAATCAGCCCCAGCATTTT.

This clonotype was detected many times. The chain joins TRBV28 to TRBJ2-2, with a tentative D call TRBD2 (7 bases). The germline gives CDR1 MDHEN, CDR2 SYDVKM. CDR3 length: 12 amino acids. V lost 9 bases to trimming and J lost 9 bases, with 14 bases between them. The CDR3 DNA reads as TGTGCCAGTCAGAGGGGGGGGCGGGAGCTGTTTTTT. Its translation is CASQRGGRELFF.

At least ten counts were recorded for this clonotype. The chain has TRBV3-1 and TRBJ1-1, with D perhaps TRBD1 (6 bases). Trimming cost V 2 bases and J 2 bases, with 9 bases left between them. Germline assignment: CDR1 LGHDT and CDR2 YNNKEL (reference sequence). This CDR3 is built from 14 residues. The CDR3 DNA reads TGTGCCAGCAGCCAACTGGGGGCAAACACTGAAGCTTTCTTT. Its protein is CASSQLGANTEAFF.

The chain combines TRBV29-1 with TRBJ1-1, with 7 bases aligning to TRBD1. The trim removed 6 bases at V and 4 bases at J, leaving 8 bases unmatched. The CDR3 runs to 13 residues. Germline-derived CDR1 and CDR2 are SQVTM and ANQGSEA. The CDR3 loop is CSVYSQGGTEAFF. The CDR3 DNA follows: TGCAGCGTCTATTCCCAGGGGGGCACTGAAGCTTTCTTT. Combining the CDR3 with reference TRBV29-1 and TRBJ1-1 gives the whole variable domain SAVISQKPSRDICQRGTSLTIQCQVDSQVTMMFWYRQQPGQSLTLIATANQGSEATYESGFVIDKFPISRPNLTFSTLTVSNMSPEDSSIYLCSVYSQGGTEAFFGQGTRLTVV.

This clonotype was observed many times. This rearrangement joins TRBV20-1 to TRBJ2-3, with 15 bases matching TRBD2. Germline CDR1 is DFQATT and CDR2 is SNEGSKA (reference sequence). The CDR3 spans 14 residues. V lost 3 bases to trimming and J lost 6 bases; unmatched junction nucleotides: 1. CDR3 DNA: TGCAGTGCTAGGGGGACTAGCGGGAGGGATACGCAGTATTTT. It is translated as CSARGTSGRDTQYF.

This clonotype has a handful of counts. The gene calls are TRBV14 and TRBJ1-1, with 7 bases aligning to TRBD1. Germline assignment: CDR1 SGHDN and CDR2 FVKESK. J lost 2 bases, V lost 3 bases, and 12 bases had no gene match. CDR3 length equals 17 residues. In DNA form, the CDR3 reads TGTGCCAGCAGCCACATACAGGGGTGGACGGGAAACACTGAAGCTTTCTTT. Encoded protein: CASSHIQGWTGNTEAFF.

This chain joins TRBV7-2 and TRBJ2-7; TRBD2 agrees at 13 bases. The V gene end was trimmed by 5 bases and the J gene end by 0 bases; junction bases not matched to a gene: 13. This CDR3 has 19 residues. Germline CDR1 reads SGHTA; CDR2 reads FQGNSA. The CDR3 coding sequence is TGTGCCAGCAGCCTAACCGGGACTAGCGGGATGGCCAGCTCCTACGAGCAGTACTTC. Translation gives CASSLTGTSGMASSYEQYF.